What follows are 4 T cell receptor beta chains derived from one specimen sequenced in a study of Graves' ophthalmopathy and Graves' hyperthyroidism. Beta-chain TCR CDR3 regions were amplified from RNA transcripts. In the first round, RT-PCR was carried out with HTBI primers, and a multiplex PCR formed the second round. TCRdb passed the multiplex PCR reads through MiXCR, listing each CDR3 protein once. The sample carries approximately 540,000 distinct CDR3 sequences, less than 45% recorded once. The sample taken for sequencing was peripheral blood or thyroid tissue (not recorded which). All receptors come from an adult man with Graves' hyperthyroidism.

The J gene is TRBJ2-7, the V gene TRBV5-4; TRBD2 matches 12 bases. Trimming cost V 2 bases and J 3 bases; bases outside gene matches: 12. Germline CDR1 and CDR2: SGHNT and YYREEE (reference sequence). This CDR3 is built from 18 residues. The CDR3 DNA reads TGTGCCAGCAGCTTCCGCCCCCTACTAGCGGGAGGTATCTACGAGCAGTACTTC. Translation: CASSFRPLLAGGIYEQYF. The full variable domain, rest sourced from reference TRBV5-4 and TRBJ2-7, is ETGVTQSPTHLIKTRGQQVTLRCSSQSGHNTVSWYQQALGQGPQFIFQYYREEENGRGNFPPRFSGLQFPNYSSELNVNALELDDSALYLCASSFRPLLAGGIYEQYFGPGTRLTVT.

The chain recombines TRBV12-3 or TRBV12-4 with TRBJ2-3, with D possibly matching TRBD2 (6 bases). The CDR3 spans 15 residues. V gave up 2 bases and J gave up 5 bases, with 14 bases separating them. The CDR3 nucleotides are TGTGCCAGCAGTTTATTGGCGTTGGGGGGAGATACGCAGTATTTT. It encodes CASSLLALGGDTQYF.

This clonotype was picked up many times. V gene TRBV7-8 combines with J gene TRBJ2-7, with D tentatively TRBD1 (6 bases). Germline CDR1 reads SGHVS; CDR2 reads FQNEAQ. This CDR3 comprises 15 residues. Trimming cost V 8 bases and J 2 bases, with 19 bases left between them. The DNA for the CDR3 is TGTGCCAGCGGCACCCCCGGGGACATCCCCTACGAGCAGTACTTC. Its translation is CASGTPGDIPYEQYF.

This clonotype occurred a few times. The chain recombines TRBV20-1 with TRBJ1-2; 8 nucleotides line up with TRBD1. J lost 6 bases, V lost 3 bases, and 6 bases had no gene match. CDR1 and CDR2 from the germline V gene are DFQATT and SNEGSKA (reference sequence). The CDR3 length is 13 residues. The DNA of the CDR3 is TGCAGTGCTAGGGTGACAGGGGAAGATGGCTACACCTTC. It codes for CSARVTGEDGYTF.